What follows is one T cell receptor beta chain and its context. TCRdb's table, derived via immunoSEQ multiplex PCR, lists solely in-frame clones and lacks some. The table has fewer than 250,000 clones, around 87% seen once. These data are taken from a study of blood T cell repertoires in COVID-19. Study-level information: In each case, the material was cDNA or gDNA derived from T cells, B-cell-depleted T cells, or PBMCs.

Participants spanned ages about 18 to 100 years and resided in 20 to 25 US areas. Clinical history reported by participants formed the basis on which cohorts were assigned. The V end lost 5 bases, the J end lost 0 bases, and 14 bases lay between the germline ends. CDR3 size: 16 residues. The V gene's germline CDR1 is SGHAT and CDR2 FQDESV (reference sequence). J is TRBJ2-4 and V is TRBV11-1, with D maybe TRBD1 (5 bases). The sample comprised PBMCs or T cells enriched from blood (not recorded which). The receptor was isolated from a man between 25 and 39 years old in a cohort exposed to, infected with or recovered from COVID-19 (not recorded which). As DNA, the CDR3 is TGTGCCAGCAGCCAGAGACAGAGCCTAGCCAAAAACATTCAGTACTTC. Protein sequence: CASSQRQSLAKNIQYF.